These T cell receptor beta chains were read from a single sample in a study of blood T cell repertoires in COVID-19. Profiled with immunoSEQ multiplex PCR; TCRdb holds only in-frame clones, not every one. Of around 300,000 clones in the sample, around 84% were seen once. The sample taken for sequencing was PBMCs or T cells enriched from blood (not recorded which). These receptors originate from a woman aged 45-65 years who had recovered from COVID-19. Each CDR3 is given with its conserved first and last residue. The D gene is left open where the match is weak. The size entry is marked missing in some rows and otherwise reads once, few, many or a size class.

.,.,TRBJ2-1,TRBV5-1,CASSQGHRDFNNEQFF,TGCGCCAGCAGTCAAGGCCACCGGGACTTCAACAATGAGCAGTTCTTC
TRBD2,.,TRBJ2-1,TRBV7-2,CASSLWRGADNEQFF,TGTGCCAGCAGCTTGTGGCGGGGGGCAGACAATGAGCAGTTCTTC
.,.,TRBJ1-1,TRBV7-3,CASSLGGPTEAFF,TGTGCCAGCAGCTTGGGGGGTCCCACTGAAGCTTTCTTT
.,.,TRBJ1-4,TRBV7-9,CASTTSGRRELFF,TGTGCCAGCACCACTTCTGGCCGGCGGGAACTGTTTTTT
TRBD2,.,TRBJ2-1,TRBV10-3,CAISESGGRAAEQFF,TGTGCCATCAGTGAGTCCGGCGGGAGGGCCGCTGAGCAGTTCTTC
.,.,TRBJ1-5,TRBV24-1,CATSREPASKWDQPQHF,TGTGCCACCAGTCGGGAACCGGCCTCCAAATGGGATCAGCCCCAGCATTTT
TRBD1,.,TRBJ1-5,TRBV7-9,CASSLALGQGNQPQHF,TGTGCCAGCAGCTTAGCGTTGGGACAGGGAAATCAGCCCCAGCATTTT
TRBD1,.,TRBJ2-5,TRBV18,CASSPPSGQAKQTQYF,TGTGCCAGCTCACCACCCTCAGGACAGGCCAAGCAGACCCAGTACTTC
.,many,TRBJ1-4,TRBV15,CATSRDVVATNEKLFF,TGTGCCACCAGCAGAGATGTAGTTGCAACTAATGAAAAACTGTTTTTT
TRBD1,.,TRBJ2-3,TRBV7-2,CASSKGQGVDTQYF,TGTGCCAGCAGCAAGGGACAGGGGGTTGATACGCAGTATTTT
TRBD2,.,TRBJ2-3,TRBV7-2,CASSLGLVGVGTDTQYF,TGTGCCAGCAGCTTGGGACTAGTCGGTGTAGGCACAGATACGCAGTATTTT
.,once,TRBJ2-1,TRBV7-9,CASSLVHPSSYNEQFF,TGTGCCAGCAGCTTGGTCCATCCGAGCTCCTACAATGAGCAGTTCTTC
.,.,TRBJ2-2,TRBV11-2,CASSLRTSINTGELFF,TGTGCCAGCAGCTTGCGGACAAGTATTAACACCGGGGAGCTGTTTTTT
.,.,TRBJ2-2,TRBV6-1,CASSETTWGGTGELFF,TGTGCCAGCAGTGAGACTACATGGGGTGGCACCGGGGAGCTGTTTTTT
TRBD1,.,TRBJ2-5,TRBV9,CASTPGGAETQYF,TGTGCCAGCACCCCAGGGGGCGCGGAGACCCAGTACTTC
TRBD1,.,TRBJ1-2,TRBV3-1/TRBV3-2,CASSQDRDRGTGYTF,TGTGCCAGCAGCCAAGATCGCGACAGGGGAACCGGCTACACCTTC
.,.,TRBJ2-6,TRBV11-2,CASSLGQSGANVLTF,TGTGCCAGCAGCTTAGGACAGTCTGGGGCCAACGTCCTGACTTTC
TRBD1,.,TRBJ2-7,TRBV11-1,CASSPGTATYEQYF,TGTGCCAGCAGTCCCGGGACAGCTACCTACGAGCAGTACTTC
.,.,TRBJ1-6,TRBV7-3,CASSEQGTYNSPLHF,TGTGCCAGCAGCGAACAGGGAACCTATAATTCACCCCTCCACTTT
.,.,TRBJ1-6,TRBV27,CASSFQDSPLHF,TGTGCCAGCAGTTTCCAGGATTCACCCCTCCACTTT
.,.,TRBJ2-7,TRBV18,CASSPNQGSGEQYF,TGTGCCAGCTCACCCAACCAGGGATCGGGTGAGCAGTACTTC
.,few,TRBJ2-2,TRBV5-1,CASSTGVTGELFF,TGCGCCAGCAGCACTGGTGTTACCGGGGAGCTGTTTTTT
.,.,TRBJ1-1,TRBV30,CAWRAREGSNTEAFF,TGTGCCTGGAGGGCCCGGGAGGGATCCAACACTGAAGCTTTCTTT
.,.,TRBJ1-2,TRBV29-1,CSYRANYGYTF,TGCAGCTACAGGGCTAACTATGGCTACACCTTC
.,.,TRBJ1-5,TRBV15,CASGTGGYSNQPQHF,TGTGCCAGTGGCACAGGCGGATATAGCAATCAGCCCCAGCATTTT
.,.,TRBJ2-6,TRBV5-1,CASRWTEMSSGANVLTF,TGCGCCAGCAGGTGGACAGAGATGAGCTCTGGGGCCAACGTCCTGACTTTC
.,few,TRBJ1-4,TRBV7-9,CASSLAGGYGEKLFF,TGTGCCAGCAGCTTAGCTGGAGGGTACGGTGAAAAACTGTTTTTT
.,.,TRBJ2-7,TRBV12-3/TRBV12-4,CASSFGRLYEQYF,TGTGCCAGCAGTTTCGGCAGACTCTACGAGCAGTACTTC
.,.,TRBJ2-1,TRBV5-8,CASSRRLNEQFF,TGTGCCAGCAGCCGCAGGCTCAATGAGCAGTTCTTC
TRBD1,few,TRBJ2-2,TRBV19,CASSTWELTGGHGELFF,TGTGCCAGTAGTACTTGGGAATTGACAGGGGGCCACGGGGAGCTGTTTTTT
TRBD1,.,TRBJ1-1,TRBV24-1,CATSDLDPGTGITEAFF,TGTGCCACCAGTGATCTAGATCCCGGGACAGGGATCACTGAAGCTTTCTTT
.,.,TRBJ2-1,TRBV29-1,CSVDLTPEQFF,TGCAGCGTTGATCTAACCCCCGAGCAGTTCTTC
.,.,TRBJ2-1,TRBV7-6,CASSLEPRDSTEQFF,TGTGCCAGCAGCTTAGAGCCGCGGGATAGTACTGAGCAGTTCTTC
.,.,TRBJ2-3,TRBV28,CASSLGGASAADTQYF,TGTGCCAGCAGTTTAGGGGGGGCGAGTGCAGCAGATACGCAGTATTTT
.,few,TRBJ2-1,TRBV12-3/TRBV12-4,CASSFGAGNEQFF,TGTGCCAGCAGTTTCGGCGCAGGGAATGAGCAGTTCTTC
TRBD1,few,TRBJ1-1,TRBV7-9,CASSLALQGVGAFF,TGTGCCAGCAGCTTAGCTCTTCAGGGGGTGGGCGCTTTCTTT
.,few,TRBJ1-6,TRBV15,CATSRDRRGSPLHF,TGTGCCACCAGCAGAGACCGTCGGGGTTCACCCCTCCACTTT
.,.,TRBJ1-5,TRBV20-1,CSASPGRGTLKPQHF,TGCAGTGCTAGTCCCGGCAGGGGCACCCTAAAGCCCCAGCATTTT
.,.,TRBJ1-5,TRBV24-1,CATGLNGNQPQHF,TGTGCCACCGGCCTGAATGGCAATCAGCCCCAGCATTTT
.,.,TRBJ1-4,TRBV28,CASSFPIGQTGDREKLFF,TGTGCCAGCAGTTTTCCCATTGGACAGACAGGAGATAGGGAAAAACTGTTTTTT
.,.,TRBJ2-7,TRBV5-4,CASSFQAAEQYF,TGTGCCAGCAGCTTCCAGGCCGCCGAGCAGTACTTC
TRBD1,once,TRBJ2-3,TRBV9,CASSVVGQGATDTQYF,TGTGCCAGCAGCGTAGTGGGACAGGGGGCAACAGATACGCAGTATTTT
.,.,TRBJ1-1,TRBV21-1,CASSIRHQTHTEAFF,TGTGCCAGCAGCATACGACACCAAACTCACACTGAAGCTTTCTTT
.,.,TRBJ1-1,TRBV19,CASSLGLRTEAFF,TGTGCCAGTAGTCTCGGGTTGCGGACTGAAGCTTTCTTT
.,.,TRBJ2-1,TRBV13,CASRPEEGREQFF,TGTGCCAGCAGACCAGAGGAGGGGCGGGAGCAGTTCTTC
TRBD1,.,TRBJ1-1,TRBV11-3,CASSATNRGSDTEAFF,TGTGCCAGCAGCGCGACCAACAGGGGATCCGACACTGAAGCTTTCTTT
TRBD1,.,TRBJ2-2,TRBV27,CASSYGTGTGELFF,TGTGCCAGCAGTTACGGGACAGGCACCGGGGAGCTGTTTTTT
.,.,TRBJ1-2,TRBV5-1,CASSERADLAYGYTF,TGCGCCAGCAGCGAGAGGGCGGATCTCGCCTATGGCTACACCTTC
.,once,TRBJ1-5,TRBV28,CASSYRVTNQPQHF,TGTGCCAGCAGTTACCGGGTAACTAATCAGCCCCAGCATTTT
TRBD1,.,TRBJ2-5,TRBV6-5,CASSIPGQGKETQYF,TGTGCCAGCAGCATACCCGGACAGGGGAAAGAGACCCAGTACTTC
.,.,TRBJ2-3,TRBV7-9,CASSLDLPTDTQYF,TGTGCCAGCAGCCTCGACTTGCCGACAGATACGCAGTATTTT
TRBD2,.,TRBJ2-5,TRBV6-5,CASRPSGKETQYF,TGTGCCAGCAGGCCTAGCGGGAAAGAGACCCAGTACTTC
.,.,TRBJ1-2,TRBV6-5,CASSTHTGVNYGYTF,TGTGCCAGCAGTACCCACACGGGAGTTAACTATGGCTACACCTTC
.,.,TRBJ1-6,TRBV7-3,CASSRTGGYNSPLHF,TGTGCCAGCAGCCGGACGGGAGGGTATAATTCACCCCTCCACTTT
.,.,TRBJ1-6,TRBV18,CASSPNAPGHPNSPLHF,TGTGCCAGCTCACCCAACGCCCCGGGACATCCAAATTCACCCCTCCACTTT
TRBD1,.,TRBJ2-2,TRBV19,CASSTRDRVLLLPGELFF,TGTGCCAGTAGTACTAGGGACAGGGTACTTCTCCTTCCCGGGGAGCTGTTTTTT
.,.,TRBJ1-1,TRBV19,CASSPRGGNTEAFF,TGTGCCAGTAGTCCTCGAGGGGGGAACACTGAAGCTTTCTTT